A single sample is the source of the 17 T cell receptor beta chains below, sequenced in a study of cytomegalovirus exposure and HLA in healthy donors. Using immunoSEQ multiplex PCR, the repertoire was profiled, and TCRdb retains in-frame clones only, with some absent. This sample has about 130,000 clones, with about 87% found just once. The material sequenced was PBMCs. These receptor sequences come from a woman aged 25 to 45 in good health and CMV-seropositive.

The V gene is TRBV19, the J gene TRBJ2-7, with a weak D call TRBD1 (6 bases). Germline V gene data show CDR1 as LNHDA and CDR2 as SQIVND (reference sequence). V was pared by 3 bases and J by 2 bases, with 14 bases between. This CDR3 has 15 amino acids. Written as DNA, the CDR3 is TGTGCCAGTAGTATCAGTTGGTCAGGGGCCTACGAGCAGTACTTC. It is translated as CASSISWSGAYEQYF.

The chain employs TRBV7-9 and TRBJ2-3, with a possible D match to TRBD1 (6 bases). Trimming cost V 5 bases and J 0 bases, with 15 bases left between them. The CDR3 sequence is 16 residues long. The germline V gene has CDR1 SEHNR and CDR2 FQNEAQ (reference sequence). The DNA for the CDR3 is TGTGCCAGCAGCCCTGGGGACACCTCTAGCACAGATACGCAGTATTTT. Protein product: CASSPGDTSSTDTQYF.

V and J are TRBV5-1 and TRBJ2-7; D is possibly TRBD1 (5 bases). Germline values: CDR1 SGHRS, CDR2 YFSETQ. CDR3 length: 13 residues. V was clipped by 4 bases and J by 2 bases, with 10 bases between them. The CDR3 spells CASSPGPTYEQYF. In DNA form, the CDR3 reads TGCGCCAGCAGCCCAGGGCCGACCTACGAGCAGTACTTC.

The rearrangement uses TRBV2 and TRBJ1-1, with 12 bases aligning to TRBD1. Germline V gives CDR1 SNHLY, CDR2 FYNNEI. This CDR3 region has 18 residues. J was trimmed by 4 bases and V by 5 bases; bases with no gene match: 14. The CDR3 DNA reads as TGTGCCAGCAGTCTACCCCGGGACAGGGGGCTTGAAGGCACTGAAGCTTTCTTT. It codes for CASSLPRDRGLEGTEAFF.

The chain is built from TRBV7-8 and TRBJ1-2; D gene ambiguous. The germline V gene has CDR1 SGHVS and CDR2 FQNEAQ. V lost 0 bases to trimming and J lost 2 bases, with 7 bases between them. CDR3 length: 14 amino acids. The CDR3 spells CASSLAGGNYGYTF. Here the CDR3 DNA reads TGTGCCAGCAGCTTAGCTGGCGGGAACTATGGCTACACCTTC. Drawing the rest from reference TRBV7-8 and TRBJ1-2, the complete variable domain is GAGVSQSPRYKVAKRGQDVALRCDPISGHVSLFWYQQALGQGPEFLTYFQNEAQLDKSGLPSDRFFAERPEGSVSTLKIQRTQQEDSAVYLCASSLAGGNYGYTFGSGTRLTVV.

This clone has just a few counts. J is TRBJ2-1 and V is TRBV11-2, with 12 bases fitting TRBD1. Germline V CDR1 and CDR2: SGHAT, FQNNGV. After removal of 1 base from V and 9 bases from J, the junction contained 4 bases not matched to a gene. This CDR3 is built from 15 residues. The CDR3 region is CASSLGDRGRAEQFF. CDR3 DNA sequence: TGTGCCAGCAGCTTAGGGGACAGGGGGCGGGCTGAGCAGTTCTTC.

This clone was observed once. The J gene is TRBJ2-7, the V gene TRBV28, with D maybe TRBD1 (6 bases). Trimming removed 5 bases from V and 2 bases from J, with 16 bases in between. The CDR3 contains 15 residues. CDR1 is MDHEN and CDR2 is SYDVKM in the germline V gene. The DNA of the CDR3 is TGTGCCAGCAGTACCCCAGGGGCCCTAACCTACGAGCAGTACTTC. This gives the protein CASSTPGALTYEQYF.

The chain employs TRBV11-2 and TRBJ1-1; D gene uncertain. V dropped 5 bases and J dropped 0 bases, with 7 bases sitting between them. The germline V gene encodes CDR1 SGHAT and CDR2 FQNNGV. This CDR3 comprises 13 residues. As DNA, the CDR3 is TGTGCCAGCAGCCCCACTTTGAACACTGAAGCTTTCTTT. Translating gives CASSPTLNTEAFF.

The chain uses TRBV10-3 and TRBJ2-7; tentatively, D is TRBD1 (6 bases). This CDR3 region has 15 residues. Trimming took off 3 bases at V and 0 bases at J, with 12 bases between the two ends. CDR1 and CDR2 from the germline V gene are ENHRY and SYGVKD. In DNA form, the CDR3 reads TGTGCCATCAGTGATCGTGGGGGACACTCCTACGAGCAGTACTTC. Protein product: CAISDRGGHSYEQYF.

The CDR3 sequence is CASSYTPAGAYEQYF. The CDR3 DNA reads TGTGCCAGCAGTTATACGCCGGCGGGAGCCTACGAGCAGTACTTC. The chain is built from TRBV6-5 and TRBJ2-7, with TRBD2 matching 7 bases. CDR1 is MNHEY, CDR2 SVGAGI, per germline. The J segment lost 2 bases and the V segment lost 3 bases, leaving 7 bases of the junction unmatched. There are 15 residues in the CDR3.

This clone was seen just once. The chain couples TRBV13 to TRBJ2-7; 9 bases agree with TRBD2. Per the germline V gene, CDR1 is PRHDT and CDR2 is FYEKMQ (reference sequence). CDR3 size: 14 residues. The trim removed 4 bases at V and 4 bases at J, leaving 5 bases unmatched. The CDR3 nucleotides read TGTGCCAGCAGCTCCGGGACTAGCCCTTACGAGCAGTACTTC. It codes for CASSSGTSPYEQYF.

The genes are TRBV27 and TRBJ2-3; D perhaps matches TRBD2 (6 bases). The germline CDR1 and CDR2 sequences are MNHEY and SMNVEV (reference sequence). The V and J ends lost 7 bases and 0 bases respectively, with 14 bases between them. The CDR3 is 15 residues long. DNA for the CDR3: TGTGCCAGCAAATTAGGAGGGCCAAGCACAGATACGCAGTATTTT. This sequence encodes CASKLGGPSTDTQYF.

The chain uses TRBV2 and TRBJ1-5; D is undetermined. V lost 3 bases and J 0 bases, leaving 9 bases between the germline ends. Germline lookup yields CDR1 SNHLY and CDR2 FYNNEI. There are 15 residues in the CDR3. CDR3 DNA: TGTGCCAGCAGTGATCGAGCAAATAGCAATCAGCCCCAGCATTTT. Its protein product is CASSDRANSNQPQHF.

The rearrangement links TRBV28 to TRBJ1-2; a possible D gene is TRBD1 (6 bases). V was trimmed by 6 bases and J by 8 bases, leaving 16 bases between them. CDR3 length: 13 amino acids. CDR1 and CDR2 (germline): MDHEN, SYDVKM. The chain's CDR3 is CASRNQGRGGYTF. The CDR3 bases are TGTGCCAGCAGAAATCAGGGGAGAGGCGGCTACACCTTC.

The rearrangement links TRBV27 to TRBJ2-1; 13 nucleotides agree with TRBD2. With V trimmed by 3 bases and J by 0 bases, 5 bases remained unmatched. The CDR3 length is 18 residues. From germline, CDR1 is MNHEY and CDR2 SMNVEV (reference sequence). CDR3: CASSFTGTSGISYNEQFF. DNA of the CDR3: TGTGCCAGCAGTTTTACCGGGACTAGCGGGATCTCCTACAATGAGCAGTTCTTC.

The chain is built from TRBV19 and TRBJ1-5, with D hard to call. CDR3 length equals 15 residues. V dropped 4 bases and J dropped 2 bases, with 12 bases sitting between them. CDR1 and CDR2 from the germline V gene are LNHDA and SQIVND (reference sequence). Written as DNA, the CDR3 is TGTGCCAGTAGTACCCAGGAGGCCGGCAATCAGCCCCAGCATTTT. This encodes CASSTQEAGNQPQHF.

The chain is built from TRBV6-5 and TRBJ1-2; 10 nucleotides match TRBD1. Per germline, CDR1 MNHEY and CDR2 SVGAGI. V shed 5 bases, J shed 3 bases, and the junction held 6 bases outside the gene matches. This CDR3 spans 15 amino acids. CDR3 protein: CASSTRQGADYGYTF. The CDR3 DNA sequence: TGTGCCAGCAGTACCCGACAGGGGGCGGACTATGGCTACACCTTC.